These T cell receptor beta chains were read from a single sample in a study of blood T cell repertoires in COVID-19. The method was immunoSEQ multiplex PCR; TCRdb's version includes in-frame clones alone and lacks a portion of them. The table has roughly 160,000 clones, around 80% seen once; the top ten hold less than 15%. Sequencing was performed on PBMCs or T cells enriched from blood (not recorded which). These receptors were collected from a man aged 45-65 years who had recovered from COVID-19. Both conserved end residues are part of each CDR3. The order of the fields is V gene, J gene, CDR3 protein.

v_gene: TRBV5-1; j_gene: TRBJ1-6; CDR3aa: CASSLVGGEGSPLHF
v_gene: TRBV5-6; j_gene: TRBJ2-5; CDR3aa: CASSSRVGSGGAAQYF
v_gene: TRBV2; j_gene: TRBJ2-5; CDR3aa: CASSSSVEETQYF
v_gene: TRBV24-1; j_gene: TRBJ2-5; CDR3aa: CATDHREGETQYF
v_gene: TRBV4-2; j_gene: TRBJ2-3; CDR3aa: CASSQPGPSGVIVSTDTQYF
v_gene: TRBV10-3; j_gene: TRBJ2-7; CDR3aa: CAISEGGQGFYEQYF
v_gene: TRBV5-4; j_gene: TRBJ1-6; CDR3aa: CASSRDRVLSSPLHF
v_gene: TRBV13; j_gene: TRBJ2-3; CDR3aa: CASSSGLAGTPIPGTDTQYF
v_gene: TRBV3-1/TRBV3-2; j_gene: TRBJ2-2; CDR3aa: CASSQGQGEDTGELFF
v_gene: TRBV19; j_gene: TRBJ1-4; CDR3aa: CASSMGTGPEKLFF
v_gene: TRBV6-2/TRBV6-3; j_gene: TRBJ2-2; CDR3aa: CASSYIRSTGELFF
v_gene: TRBV7-9; j_gene: TRBJ2-3; CDR3aa: CASSYAGDRNTDTQYF
v_gene: TRBV6-2/TRBV6-3; j_gene: TRBJ2-7; CDR3aa: CASSYASGGIWHEQYF
v_gene: TRBV5-6; j_gene: TRBJ2-7; CDR3aa: CATRPRAYEQYF
v_gene: TRBV7-8; j_gene: TRBJ2-1; CDR3aa: CASCLQGGSYNEQFF
v_gene: TRBV4-1; j_gene: TRBJ2-2; CDR3aa: CASSQVPRGQPGELFF
v_gene: TRBV19; j_gene: TRBJ1-5; CDR3aa: CASSIGTAKSNQPQHF
v_gene: TRBV5-1; j_gene: TRBJ2-2; CDR3aa: CASSVDRGSTGELFF
v_gene: TRBV15; j_gene: TRBJ2-4; CDR3aa: CATSRETGLAKNIQYF
v_gene: TRBV7-6; j_gene: TRBJ1-4; CDR3aa: CASSLTGMKLFF
v_gene: TRBV21-1; j_gene: TRBJ2-1; CDR3aa: CASSNSSGSSYNEQFF
v_gene: TRBV19; j_gene: TRBJ2-5; CDR3aa: CASSLGLAGGMETQYF
v_gene: TRBV2; j_gene: TRBJ2-5; CDR3aa: CASGTSGGAWETQYF
v_gene: TRBV11-2; j_gene: TRBJ2-2; CDR3aa: CASSPGMGGNTGELFF
v_gene: TRBV18; j_gene: TRBJ2-6; CDR3aa: CASSPTATSGANVLTF
v_gene: TRBV10-3; j_gene: TRBJ1-6; CDR3aa: CAISPQGTIQNSPLHF
v_gene: TRBV28; j_gene: TRBJ1-4; CDR3aa: CASRSTGVRSEKLFF
v_gene: TRBV5-4; j_gene: TRBJ1-1; CDR3aa: CASSLYGGDEAFF
v_gene: TRBV6-5; j_gene: TRBJ1-2; CDR3aa: CASVPDRVRYYGYTF
v_gene: TRBV5-4; j_gene: TRBJ2-3; CDR3aa: CASSKGLAGGQGTDTQYF
v_gene: TRBV30; j_gene: TRBJ1-5; CDR3aa: CAWRATDRGYSNQPQHF
v_gene: TRBV19; j_gene: TRBJ1-3; CDR3aa: CASSMGQAGSSGNTIYF
v_gene: TRBV5-6; j_gene: TRBJ1-1; CDR3aa: CASSFYRELNTEAFF
v_gene: TRBV5-1; j_gene: TRBJ1-2; CDR3aa: CASSYNSGTGSDGYTF
v_gene: TRBV2; j_gene: TRBJ2-3; CDR3aa: CASSGRTGGSTDTQYF
v_gene: TRBV7-9; j_gene: TRBJ1-2; CDR3aa: CAWDRNRDGYTF
v_gene: TRBV4-2; j_gene: TRBJ2-1; CDR3aa: CASSQEGGRGEQFF
v_gene: TRBV13; j_gene: TRBJ1-1; CDR3aa: CASSWTGRLDTEAFF
v_gene: TRBV3-1/TRBV3-2; j_gene: TRBJ2-5; CDR3aa: CASSPPSSASETQYF
v_gene: TRBV5-1; j_gene: TRBJ2-3; CDR3aa: CASSLVPAGGTDTQYF
v_gene: TRBV19; j_gene: TRBJ1-1; CDR3aa: CASSQNQGTTEAFF
v_gene: TRBV9; j_gene: TRBJ1-4; CDR3aa: CASSVGTGPNEKLFF
v_gene: TRBV2; j_gene: TRBJ2-7; CDR3aa: CASRREAGRTYEQYF
v_gene: TRBV6-1; j_gene: TRBJ1-2; CDR3aa: CASSEGRGVLGYTF
v_gene: TRBV3-1/TRBV3-2; j_gene: TRBJ2-7; CDR3aa: CASSQVGTGRGYEQYF
v_gene: TRBV6-2/TRBV6-3; j_gene: TRBJ1-2; CDR3aa: CASSRIQGWDYGYTF
v_gene: TRBV2; j_gene: TRBJ1-3; CDR3aa: CASLTGIGNTIYF
v_gene: TRBV6-5; j_gene: TRBJ2-7; CDR3aa: CASIKNRGYEQYF
v_gene: TRBV5-6; j_gene: TRBJ2-1; CDR3aa: CASSLDRSYNEQFF
v_gene: TRBV15; j_gene: TRBJ1-2; CDR3aa: CATSTRQGYGYTF
v_gene: TRBV4-3; j_gene: TRBJ2-1; CDR3aa: CASSPRGAVYNEQFF
v_gene: TRBV4-1; j_gene: TRBJ1-1; CDR3aa: CASSQGAGAGTEAFF
v_gene: TRBV9; j_gene: TRBJ2-1; CDR3aa: CASSAREGQGRNEQFF